The next 20 T cell receptor beta chains were all read from a single sample in a study of response to subunit inactivated influenza vaccine. TCRdb itself ran the RT-PCR reads through MiXCR, one entry per CDR3 protein. The data hold roughly 650,000 distinct CDR3 sequences, with around 13% observed a single time. Sequenced material: PBMCs from blood, taken approximately 15 days before vaccination. The receptors stem from a man in his fifties who received an inactivated influenza vaccine.

This clonotype was counted a few times. This chain uses TRBV12-3 or TRBV12-4 with TRBJ1-5; the D is unclear. The CDR3 extends over 16 amino acids. Trimming shortened V by 3 bases and J by 0 bases, and 12 bases separated the two germline ends. CDR3 sequence reads: CASSFSEVYSNQPQHF. In DNA, the CDR3 is TGTGCCAGCAGTTTTTCCGAAGTCTATAGCAATCAGCCCCAGCATTTT.

This clonotype was recorded a few times. V usage is TRBV7-9 and J usage is TRBJ1-4; no definite D call. The CDR3 extends over 15 amino acids. Germline V gene lookup returns CDR1 SEHNR and CDR2 FQNEAQ (reference sequence). The germline V and J ends were trimmed by 1 base and 4 bases, with 10 bases remaining between them. In DNA, the CDR3 is TGTGCCAGCAGCTTAGGCAACAGAATTAATGAAAAACTGTTTTTT. Residues: CASSLGNRINEKLFF. Looking up the rest from reference TRBV7-9 and TRBJ1-4 gives the full variable domain: DTGVSQNPRHKITKRGQNVTFRCDPISEHNRLYWYRQTLGQGPEFLTYFQNEAQLEKSRLLSDRFSAERPKGSFSTLEIQRTEQGDSAMYLCASSLGNRINEKLFFGSGTQLSVL.

The sample holds a few counts of this clonotype. The CDR3 nucleotides are TGCGCCAGCAGCCAAGAGTGGGCATCCCTAGGGGAGACCCAGTACTTC. Its translation is CASSQEWASLGETQYF. The chain couples TRBV4-1 to TRBJ2-5, with D unresolved. V lost 0 bases to trimming and J lost 5 bases, with 16 bases between them. The CDR3 is made up of 16 amino acids. Germline CDR1 is MGHRA and CDR2 is YSYEKL.

This clonotype was seen once. CDR3: CASSLGLAPPDEQFF. The CDR3 DNA reads as TGTGCCAGCAGCTTAGGACTAGCGCCTCCCGATGAGCAGTTCTTC. J is TRBJ2-1 and V is TRBV11-3; 8 bases fit TRBD2. The trim removed 1 base at V and 8 bases at J, leaving 7 bases unmatched. The CDR3 runs 15 residues. CDR1 SGHNT and CDR2 YENEEA come from the germline V gene. The entire variable domain, with the rest obtained from reference TRBV11-3 and TRBJ2-1, is as follows: EAGVVQSPRYKIIEKKQPVAFWCNPISGHNTLYWYLQNLGQGPELLIRYENEEAVDDSQLPKDRFSAERLKGVDSTLKIQPAELGDSAVYLCASSLGLAPPDEQFFGPGTRLTVL.

The chain couples TRBV4-1 to TRBJ1-1, with D hard to call. CDR1 is MGHRA and CDR2 is YSYEKL in the germline V gene. The CDR3 is 12 residues long. Trimming left V 1 base short and J 8 bases short, with 8 bases between. CDR3 in DNA: TGCGCCAGCAGCCAAGCGGGCAGGGAAGCTTTCTTT. It specifies CASSQAGREAFF.

In this sample, this clonotype turned up many times. DNA of the CDR3: TGTGCCAGTAGTATAGTAGGGACCCTCTCCTACAATGAGCAGTTCTTC. It yields the protein CASSIVGTLSYNEQFF. The chain recombines TRBV19 with TRBJ2-1; D is tentatively TRBD1 or TRBD2 (5 bases each). Trimming stripped 1 base from V and 0 bases from J, with 10 bases between. CDR3 length equals 16 residues. In germline, CDR1 is LNHDA, CDR2 SQIVND (reference sequence).

This clonotype has a handful of counts. This chain links TRBV6-5 with TRBJ2-1; D ambiguous. The CDR3 sequence is 13 residues long. V was pared by 0 bases and J by 9 bases, with 9 bases between. CDR1 is MNHEY and CDR2 is SVGAGI in the germline V gene. CDR3 in amino acids: CASSYSGSREQFF. The CDR3 DNA follows: TGTGCCAGCAGTTACTCGGGGTCGCGTGAGCAGTTCTTC.

This chain links TRBV24-1 with TRBJ1-1; tentatively, D is TRBD1 (6 bases). Trimming removed 1 base at V and 7 bases at J, with 27 bases between. The CDR3 extends over 19 amino acids. Germline-derived CDR1 and CDR2 are KGHDR and SFDVKD. The CDR3 coding sequence is TGTGCCACCAGTGATTTTAGGGTCGGTGTGGACAGAGCGGAACATGAAGCTTTCTTT. Translated, it gives CATSDFRVGVDRAEHEAFF.

The chain employs TRBV4-2 and TRBJ2-7, with a weak D call TRBD1 (6 bases). The CDR3 has 16 amino acids. V lost 1 base and J lost 1, with 14 bases in between. Germline loops: CDR1 LGHNA, CDR2 YNFKEQ. The CDR3 sequence: CASSQVWRQDSYEQYF. CDR3 coding DNA: TGTGCCAGCAGCCAAGTCTGGCGACAGGATTCCTACGAGCAGTACTTC.

This clonotype came up a few times. J is TRBJ1-6 and V is TRBV28; D may be TRBD1 (6 bases). V gave up 6 bases and J gave up 6 bases, with 9 bases separating them. The germline gives CDR1 MDHEN, CDR2 SYDVKM. This CDR3 is built from 13 residues. CDR3 DNA sequence: TGTGCCAGCAGACAGGGTTCTAATTCACCCCTCCACTTT. Amino acids: CASRQGSNSPLHF.

The table lists this clonotype with a few counts. The chain is built from TRBV11-2 and TRBJ2-1; 8 positions match TRBD2. Germline V CDR1 and CDR2: SGHAT, FQNNGV. J lost 0 bases, V lost 1 base, and 8 bases had no gene match. The CDR3 is 18 residues long. CDR3 sequence reads: CASSLVIGGASSYNEQFF. The CDR3 bases are TGTGCCAGCAGCTTAGTTATCGGGGGGGCTTCCTCCTACAATGAGCAGTTCTTC. Complete variable domain (other parts from reference TRBV11-2 and TRBJ2-1): EAGVAQSPRYKIIEKRQSVAFWCNPISGHATLYWYQQILGQGPKLLIQFQNNGVVDDSQLPKDRFSAERLKGVDSTLKIQPAKLEDSAVYLCASSLVIGGASSYNEQFFGPGTRLTVL.

The chain combines TRBV12-3 or TRBV12-4 with TRBJ2-2; D is uncertain. Trimming cost V 7 bases and J 8 bases, with 20 bases left between them. The CDR3 covers 15 residues. CDR3 residues: CASINGGAPGGELFF. The DNA for the CDR3 is TGTGCCAGCATCAACGGCGGAGCCCCCGGTGGGGAGCTGTTTTTT.

This clonotype occurred many times. The chain joins TRBV20-1 to TRBJ2-1; 13 bases are shared with TRBD2. The CDR3 covers 18 residues. Germline CDR1 reads DFQATT; CDR2 reads SNEGSKA (reference sequence). V shed 4 bases and J 8 bases; nucleotides not matched to a gene: 17. In nucleotides, the CDR3 is TGCAGTGCTACGAACCAACTACTGACTAGCGGGGGGAGGGATGAGCAGTTCTTC. Protein: CSATNQLLTSGGRDEQFF.

V and J are TRBV7-9 and TRBJ2-3; D uncertain. Germline assignment: CDR1 SEHNR and CDR2 FQNEAQ (reference sequence). Trimming left V 3 bases short and J 6 bases short, with 10 bases between. The CDR3 contains 13 residues. The CDR3 here is CASSFGLGDTQYF. CDR3 coding DNA: TGTGCCAGCAGCTTTGGGTTGGGGGATACGCAGTATTTT.

This clonotype was detected only a few times. This sequence joins TRBV12-5 and TRBJ2-1; possible D gene TRBD1, 6 bases. The length of the CDR3 is 15 residues. Germline lookup yields CDR1 LGHNT and CDR2 FRNRAP. Trimming cost V 1 base and J 1 base, with 8 bases left between them. The CDR3 nucleotides read TGTGCTAGTGGTTTGGAGACAGGATCCTACAATGAGCAGTTCTTC. It codes for CASGLETGSYNEQFF.

This clonotype was counted only a few times. The V and J genes are TRBV29-1 and TRBJ2-5; D possibly corresponds to TRBD2 (6 bases). Per germline, CDR1 SQVTM and CDR2 ANQGSEA. This CDR3 region has 14 residues. Trimming removed 6 bases from V and 2 bases from J, with 16 bases in between. The CDR3 DNA is TGCAGCGTCCATCGCCTGGGGGGACAAGAGACCCAGTACTTC. Translated, it gives CSVHRLGGQETQYF.

This clonotype came up many times. The chain links TRBV7-8 to TRBJ1-2; 7 nucleotides agree with TRBD1. Losses at the gene ends were 5 bases for V and 2 bases for J; bases not matched to a gene: 2. CDR3 length equals 13 residues. The germline V gene has CDR1 SGHVS and CDR2 FQNEAQ. The chain's CDR3 is CASSEGQNYGYTF. CDR3 sequence (DNA): TGTGCCAGCAGCGAGGGACAGAACTATGGCTACACCTTC.

In its sample, this clonotype was seen a few times. As DNA, the CDR3 is TGTGCCAGCAGTCTTACTTGGGAGGGTTCCACTGAAGCTTTCTTT. Translated: CASSLTWEGSTEAFF. The chain joins TRBV6-1 to TRBJ1-1; D ambiguous. The CDR3 is 15 residues long. V was trimmed by 5 bases and J by 4 bases, leaving 17 bases between them. Germline CDR1 MNHNS, CDR2 SASEGT.

With regard to this clonotype: The germline gene is not matched at one end of the junction; a read error may be the cause. J is TRBJ2-3 and V is TRBV7-2, with D tentatively TRBD2 (6 bases). This CDR3 contains 14 residues. Germline V gene lookup returns CDR1 SGHTA and CDR2 FQGNSA. CDR3 sequence (DNA): TGTGCCACCAGATGTGGGGAGGCCACAGATGCGCAGTATTTT. This codes for CATRCGEATDAQYF.

The chain uses TRBV12-3 or TRBV12-4 and TRBJ1-1; 8 bases match TRBD1. J was trimmed by 11 bases and V by 5 bases; bases with no gene match: 13. This CDR3 is built from 14 residues. As DNA, the CDR3 is TGTGCCAGCAGTAACGGACGGACAGGGTCTGCTGCTTTCTTT. Translated, it gives CASSNGRTGSAAFF.